The entry below gives a single T cell receptor (beta chain) sequence along with its context. UMIs and a universal primer site were added when TCR cDNA was made by 5'RACE template switching. TCRdb re-analysed the 5' RACE reads in MiXCR, keeping a single row per CDR3 protein. Of about 26,000 distinct CDR3 sequences in the sample, 4.5% were seen once. This sample was included in a study of T cells after yellow fever vaccination. Whole-study findings and limits: Most primary-vaccination clones recurred post-booster (around 97% CD4, around 86% CD8).

V was shortened by 0 bases and J by 0 bases, with 8 bases between the two germline ends. This CDR3 has 15 residues. CDR1 is SGHNT and CDR2 is YYREEE in the germline V gene (reference sequence). This sample comprised PBMCs, either bulk or a sorted T-cell subset (CD4+, CD8+, memory, or dextramer-sorted; not recorded which), obtained on the day of the yellow fever booster vaccination. The receptor comes from a man between 18 and 29 years old who received the YFV17D yellow fever vaccine. The rearrangement links TRBV5-4 to TRBJ2-3; D is unclear. The CDR3 coding sequence is TGTGCCAGCAGCTTGGACCTCGCAAGCACAGATACGCAGTATTTT. This encodes CASSLDLASTDTQYF.